Presented here are 4 T cell receptor beta chains from one specimen sequenced in a study of T cells expressing NK-cell markers. Using the 5' RACE reads, TCRdb records one entry per CDR3 protein without DNA. This sample's clone table lists 150,000 or so distinct CDR3 sequences. The sequenced material came from blood T cells: a sorted CD56 or NKG2C T cell subset, CD4+ or CD8+ T cells, or bulk PBMC T cells (not recorded which). Every receptor here comes from a woman in her forties or fifties in good health.

The chain links TRBV18 to TRBJ2-1; checking the TCRdb D call of TRBD1 is not possible without DNA. In germline, CDR1 is KGHSH, CDR2 LQKENI. The CDR3 has 12 amino acids. CDR3 amino acids: CASSPGHHEQFF.

The chain uses TRBV27 and TRBJ2-2; TCRdb gives TRBD1 as the D gene, but with no DNA this cannot be confirmed. The CDR3 runs to 13 residues. Germline lookup yields CDR1 MNHEY and CDR2 SMNVEV (reference sequence). This CDR3 is CASSLWGSGELFF.

V usage is TRBV5-1 and J usage is TRBJ2-1; TCRdb's assignment of TRBD1 cannot be checked, as there is no DNA. The CDR3 is 16 residues long. Germline V gene data show CDR1 as SGHRS and CDR2 as YFSETQ. CDR3: CASTGTTVGSYNEQFF.

The chain links TRBV7-9 to TRBJ1-5; TCRdb lists TRBD1, though no DNA is available to test this call. The CDR3 is 18 residues long. Germline V CDR1 and CDR2: SEHNR, FQNEAQ (reference sequence). Here the CDR3 reads CASSPQAGQGYSNQPQHF. Full variable domain (missing parts from reference TRBV7-9 and TRBJ1-5): DTGVSQNPRHKITKRGQNVTFRCDPISEHNRLYWYRQTLGQGPEFLTYFQNEAQLEKSRLLSDRFSAERPKGSFSTLEIQRTEQGDSAMYLCASSPQAGQGYSNQPQHFGDGTRLSIL.